Detailed here is one T cell receptor (beta chain). Antigen unknown. TCRbeta library preparation incorporated unique molecular identifiers. TCRdb re-derived calls from the PCR reads in MiXCR, one entry per CDR3 protein. Of approximately 85,000 distinct CDR3 sequences in the sample, about 16% were seen once. The sample is drawn from a study of T-cell reconstitution after alpha-beta-depleted transplantation in children. Trimming removed 3 bases from V and 0 bases from J, with 8 bases in between. The CDR3 length is 14 residues. Study results and limitations: A year had passed since transplant, and T-cell counts and diversity by then came mostly from newly produced T cells.

The TCR comes from a male patient aged 2-15 years who had a stem cell transplant for acute lymphoblastic leukemia, so the T cells may come from the graft donor. The chain couples TRBV12-3 or TRBV12-4 to TRBJ1-1; the D gene is possibly TRBD1 (5 bases). This sample comprised PBMCs, mostly from graft donor cells, obtained 180 days after TCRalphabeta/CD19-depleted stem cell transplant. The CDR3 DNA is TGTGCCAGCAGTTTCGACAGATTGAACACTGAAGCTTTCTTT. Its protein product is CASSFDRLNTEAFF.